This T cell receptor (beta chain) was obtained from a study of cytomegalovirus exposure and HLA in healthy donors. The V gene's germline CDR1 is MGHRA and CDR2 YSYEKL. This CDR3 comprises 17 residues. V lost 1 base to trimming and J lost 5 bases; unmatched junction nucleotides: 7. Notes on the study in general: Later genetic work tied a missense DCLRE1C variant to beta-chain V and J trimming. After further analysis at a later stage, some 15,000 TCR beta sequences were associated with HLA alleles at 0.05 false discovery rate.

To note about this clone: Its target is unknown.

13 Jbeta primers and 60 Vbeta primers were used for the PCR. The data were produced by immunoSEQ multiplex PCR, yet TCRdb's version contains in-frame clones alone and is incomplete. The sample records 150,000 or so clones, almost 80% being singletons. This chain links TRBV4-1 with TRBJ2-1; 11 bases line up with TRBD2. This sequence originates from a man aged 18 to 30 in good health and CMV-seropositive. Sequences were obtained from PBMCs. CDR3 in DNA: TGCGCCAGCAGCCAAGGGCCGCTAGCGGGAGGTCACAATGAGCAGTTCTTC. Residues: CASSQGPLAGGHNEQFF.